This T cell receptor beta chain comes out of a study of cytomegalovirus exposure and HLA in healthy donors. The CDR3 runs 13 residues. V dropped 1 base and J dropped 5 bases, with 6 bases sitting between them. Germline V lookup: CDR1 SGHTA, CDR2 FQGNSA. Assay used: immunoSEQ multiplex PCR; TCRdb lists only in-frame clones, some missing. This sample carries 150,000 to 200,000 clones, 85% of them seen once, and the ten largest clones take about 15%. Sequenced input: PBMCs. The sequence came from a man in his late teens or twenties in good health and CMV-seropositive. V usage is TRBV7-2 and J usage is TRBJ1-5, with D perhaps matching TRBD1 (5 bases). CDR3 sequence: CASSLEGHQPQHF. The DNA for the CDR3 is TGTGCCAGCAGCTTAGAGGGGCATCAGCCCCAGCATTTT.